These 25 T cell receptor beta chains came from one sample sequenced in a study of molecular identifiers for immune sequencing clone quantification. MiXCR, applied by TCRdb to the PCR reads, yields one record per CDR3 protein. In the table there are over 600,000 distinct CDR3 sequences, about 20% of which are singletons. Sample: naive CD8+ T cells from blood, with Jurkat cell RNA spiked in. Specified subset: FACS-sorted CD8+CD4-CCR7+CD45RA+ naive T cells. These TCRs come from a human donor in good health. Some libraries in this study had Jurkat cell RNA spiked in.

This clonotype was observed many times. V gene TRBV29-1 combines with J gene TRBJ2-7; possible D gene TRBD1, 6 bases. V shed 7 bases and J shed 2 bases, with 12 bases lying between them. The CDR3 runs to 12 residues. Germline assignment: CDR1 SQVTM and CDR2 ANQGSEA. The CDR3 loop is CSADSPTYEQYF. For the CDR3, the DNA is TGCAGCGCGGACAGTCCGACCTACGAGCAGTACTTC.

This clonotype was found many times. V is TRBV7-3 and J is TRBJ1-5; D not certain. This CDR3 has 13 amino acids. CDR1 SGHTA and CDR2 FQGTGA come from the germline V gene. Trimming stripped 5 bases from V and 3 bases from J, with 8 bases between. In DNA, the CDR3 is TGTGCCAGCAGCGACGGGTTCAATCAGCCCCAGCATTTT. This gives the protein CASSDGFNQPQHF.

This clonotype was counted many times. V gene TRBV27 combines with J gene TRBJ2-7; D unresolved. V dropped 0 bases and J dropped 5 bases, with 11 bases sitting between them. Germline CDR1 is MNHEY and CDR2 is SMNVEV (reference sequence). The CDR3 loop spans 14 amino acids. In DNA, the CDR3 is TGTGCCAGCAGTTTATCGTCTAGTCTACACGAGCAGTACTTC. It yields the protein CASSLSSSLHEQYF.

This clonotype was recorded a few times. The rearrangement uses TRBV7-9 and TRBJ2-5, with TRBD2 matching over 13 bases. The CDR3 runs to 16 residues. J lost 5 bases, V lost 3 bases, and 6 bases had no gene match. Looked up from germline, CDR1 is SEHNR and CDR2 is FQNEAQ (reference sequence). The CDR3 loop is CASSFRLAGGEETQYF. In nucleotides, the CDR3 is TGTGCCAGCAGCTTCCGACTAGCGGGGGGTGAGGAGACCCAGTACTTC. The variable domain in full, with the rest retrieved from reference TRBV7-9 and TRBJ2-5, is DTGVSQNPRHKITKRGQNVTFRCDPISEHNRLYWYRQTLGQGPEFLTYFQNEAQLEKSRLLSDRFSAERPKGSFSTLEIQRTEQGDSAMYLCASSFRLAGGEETQYFGPGTRLLVL.

This clonotype has ten or more counts. The J gene is TRBJ2-3, the V gene TRBV6-1, with 9 bases lining up with TRBD1. The length of the CDR3 is 15 residues. The germline gives CDR1 MNHNS, CDR2 SASEGT. The junction had 3 bases not matched to a gene; V was cut back by 1 base and J by 4 bases. CDR3 loop: CASSEEDRGSDTQYF. As DNA, the CDR3 is TGTGCCAGCAGTGAAGAGGACAGGGGATCAGATACGCAGTATTTT.

A remark on this clonotype: This sequence may be a read error, since a much larger clone differs from it by one base. The rearrangement links TRBV12-3 or TRBV12-4 to TRBJ1-5; D unclear. V was clipped by 5 bases and J by 6 bases, with 11 bases between them. The CDR3 runs 13 residues. CDR3 amino acids: CASSQTPSQPQHF. Here the CDR3 DNA reads TGTGCCAGCAGTCAAACCCCTAGTCAGCCCCAGCATTTT.

This clonotype appeared a few times. Possible read error: a much larger clone is one base away. The rearrangement links TRBV7-9 to TRBJ2-7, with D possibly matching TRBD2 (6 bases). This CDR3 comprises 14 residues. CDR1 and CDR2 from the germline V gene are SEHNR and FQNEAQ (reference sequence). Here the CDR3 reads CASSLSGRALERYF. CDR3 DNA: TGTGCCAGCAGCTTGTCCGGGAGAGCCCTCGAGCGGTACTTC. The full variable domain, in which reference TRBV7-9 and TRBJ2-7 provide the parts outside the CDR3, is DTGVSQNPRHKITKRGQNVTFRCDPISEHNRLYWYRQTLGQGPEFLTYFQNEAQLEKSRLLSDRFSAERPKGSFSTLEIQRTEQGDSAMYLCASSLSGRALERYFGPGTRLTVT.

This clonotype was found once. At one boundary the junction diverges from the germline segment, which might be a read error. CDR3 residues: CASSVGGATRELFF. CDR3 nucleotides: TGTGCCAGCAGCGTAGGGGGGGCCACCCGGGAGCTGTTTTTT. The chain recombines TRBV9 with TRBJ2-2; D may correspond to TRBD1 or TRBD2 (6 bases each). The germline V gene has CDR1 SGDLS and CDR2 YYNGEE. The CDR3 runs 14 residues.

A few counts support this clonotype. The chain couples TRBV7-9 to TRBJ2-3; TRBD2 might be the D (5 bases). The CDR3 runs to 13 residues. CDR1 is SEHNR, CDR2 FQNEAQ, per germline (reference sequence). Deletions cut 7 bases from V and 4 bases from J, with 12 bases between. The CDR3 is CASTTRSADTQYF. The CDR3, as DNA: TGTGCCAGCACCACTAGGTCGGCAGATACGCAGTATTTT.

With respect to this clonotype: It may be a read error: a sequence one base away is much more abundant. The genes are TRBV24-1 and TRBJ2-2; perhaps TRBD1 as D (6 bases). CDR1 and CDR2 from the germline V gene are KGHDR and SFDVKD. V lost 5 bases and J 4 bases, leaving 10 bases between the germline ends. The CDR3 is 14 residues long. Here the CDR3 reads CATSVTGSTGELFF. In DNA, the CDR3 is TGTGCCACCAGTGTAACAGGGAGCACCGGGGAGCTGTTTTTT.

This chain uses TRBV24-1 with TRBJ2-2; a weak D match, TRBD2 (5 bases). V lost 10 bases and J lost 7, with 18 bases in between. Germline CDR1 reads KGHDR; CDR2 reads SFDVKD. This CDR3 spans 14 amino acids. This CDR3 reads CATEVGRADGELFF. CDR3 DNA: TGTGCCACTGAGGTAGGGCGGGCCGACGGGGAGCTGTTTTTT.

This clonotype was picked up many times. This chain connects TRBV19 to TRBJ1-5; D not resolved. The germline V and J ends were trimmed by 4 bases and 2 bases, with 12 bases remaining between them. Germline V gene sequence: CDR1 LNHDA, CDR2 SQIVND (reference sequence). This CDR3 spans 15 amino acids. CDR3 coding DNA: TGTGCCAGTAGTAGTGCAGGTCGGGGCAATCAGCCCCAGCATTTT. It translates to CASSSAGRGNQPQHF. Using reference TRBV19 and TRBJ1-5 for the parts outside the CDR3, the full variable domain is DGGITQSPKYLFRKEGQNVTLSCEQNLNHDAMYWYRQDPGQGLRLIYYSQIVNDFQKGDIAEGYSVSREKKESFPLTVTSAQKNPTAFYLCASSSAGRGNQPQHFGDGTRLSIL.

As regards this clonotype: A much larger clone lies a single base off, so this may be a read error. The chain couples TRBV11-2 to TRBJ2-1, with D uncertain. In germline, CDR1 is SGHAT, CDR2 FQNNGV. The CDR3 extends over 12 amino acids. CDR3 DNA sequence: TGTACCAGCACCCTCTATTCCAATGAGCAGTTCTTC. Amino acid sequence: CTSTLYSNEQFF.

The table lists this clonotype with many counts. The CDR3 bases are TGTGCTAGTGGTTTGGACCCGCCCCGGGCCTTAGACCCTGGGGCCAACGTCCTGACTTTC. Its translation is CASGLDPPRALDPGANVLTF. The genes are TRBV12-5 and TRBJ2-6; D is ambiguous. With 1 base removed from V and 2 bases from J, the gap between germline ends came to 21 bases. The CDR3 runs to 20 residues. Germline values: CDR1 LGHNT, CDR2 FRNRAP.

On this clonotype: Germline is not matched at one junction end, which may reflect a read error. V gene TRBV4-1 combines with J gene TRBJ2-7, with D maybe TRBD2 (5 bases). From germline, CDR1 is MGHRA and CDR2 YSYEKL. This CDR3 has 14 residues. The CDR3 is CASSQGLATYGQYF. The DNA for the CDR3 is TGCGCCAGCAGCCAAGGCCTAGCAACCTACGGGCAGTACTTC.

With regard to this clonotype: A much larger clone is a single base away; this may be a read error. V gene TRBV29-1 combines with J gene TRBJ1-4; TRBD1 aligns across 9 bases. This CDR3 is 13 amino acids long. CDR1 SQVTM and CDR2 ANQGSEA come from the germline V gene. CDR3 nucleotide sequence: TGCAGCGTTCCGGGACAGGGAGATGAAAAACTGCTTTTT. This encodes CSVPGQGDEKLLF.

The sample holds many counts of this clonotype. The CDR3 DNA sequence: TGTGCCAGCAGCTTAGGAGATCACATTCAGTACTTC. Residues: CASSLGDHIQYF. The rearrangement links TRBV13 to TRBJ2-4; D not certain. Germline CDR1 is PRHDT and CDR2 is FYEKMQ (reference sequence). V gave up 0 bases and J gave up 8 bases, with 5 bases separating them. The CDR3 is 12 amino acids. Using reference TRBV13 and TRBJ2-4 for the parts outside the CDR3, the full variable domain is AAGVIQSPRHLIKEKRETATLKCYPIPRHDTVYWYQQGPGQDPQFLISFYEKMQSDKGSIPDRFSAQQFSDYHSELNMSSLELGDSALYFCASSLGDHIQYFGAGTRLSVL.

In regard to this clonotype: With a much larger clone just one base away, this may be a read error. The chain employs TRBV27 and TRBJ1-6, with D perhaps TRBD1 (5 bases). This CDR3 has 15 amino acids. Germline assignment: CDR1 MNHEY and CDR2 SMNVEV (reference sequence). This CDR3 is CASGLGPGGNSPLHF. CDR3 bases: TGTGCCAGCGGTTTAGGCCCGGGGGGTAATTCACCCCTCCACTTT.

This clonotype was picked up many times. The rearrangement joins TRBV7-6 to TRBJ2-5, with 11 bases identical to TRBD2. CDR3 length equals 19 residues. The germline V gene has CDR1 SGHVS and CDR2 FNYEAQ. V was clipped by 0 bases and J by 1 base; unmatched bases: 10. DNA of the CDR3: TGTGCCAGCAGCTTAGCTGTGCCTAGCGGGGGGATTCCCCAAGAGACCCAGTACTTC. As protein: CASSLAVPSGGIPQETQYF.

The sample holds a few counts of this clonotype. This may be a read error, as it is one base from a much larger clone. This chain uses TRBV7-8 with TRBJ2-3; 9 nucleotides agree with TRBD2. V was pared by 3 bases and J by 2 bases, with 24 bases of the junction left unmatched. The CDR3 runs to 22 residues. Germline V gene sequence: CDR1 SGHVS, CDR2 FQNEAQ. In DNA, the CDR3 is TGTGCCAGCAGCTTGGGGAGAGGCCCCGCTTCGCGGGGGGGTTGGGCCACAGATACGCAGTATTTT. It translates to CASSLGRGPASRGGWATDTQYF.

The rearrangement links TRBV20-1 to TRBJ2-1, with 12 bases that match TRBD2. V was clipped by 1 base and J by 5 bases; unmatched bases: 0. The germline V gene encodes CDR1 DFQATT and CDR2 SNEGSKA (reference sequence). This CDR3 comprises 14 residues. CDR3 in amino acids: CSARGLAGDNEQFF. CDR3 nucleotides: TGCAGTGCTAGAGGACTAGCGGGAGACAATGAGCAGTTCTTC.

This clonotype has just a few counts. For the CDR3, the DNA is TGCAGGCTAGGTCCTCCTAATGAAAAACTGTTTTTT. As protein: CRLGPPNEKLFF. V is TRBV20-1 and J is TRBJ1-4, with unresolved D. The CDR3 is 12 amino acids. CDR1 and CDR2 from the germline V gene are DFQATT and SNEGSKA (reference sequence).

In this sample, this clonotype turned up a few times. The V and J genes are TRBV19 and TRBJ2-1; D is unresolved. The germline V gene has CDR1 LNHDA and CDR2 SQIVND (reference sequence). There are 16 residues in the CDR3. V dropped 3 bases and J dropped 6 bases, with 18 bases sitting between them. In DNA form, the CDR3 reads TGTGCCAGTAGTATTCTCTACACAGAATACACCAATGAGCAGTTCTTC. Translation gives CASSILYTEYTNEQFF.

A note on this clonotype: A much larger clone differs by one base, so this may be a read error. The rearrangement uses TRBV6-6 and TRBJ2-1; TRBD1 aligns across 7 bases. This CDR3 comprises 15 residues. Germline V gene data show CDR1 as MNHNY and CDR2 as SVGAGI (reference sequence). The CDR3 region has the DNA TGTGCCAGCAGCCGCACCCGACAGGGATCGAATGAGCAGCTCTTC. Translated: CASSRTRQGSNEQLF.

The sample holds many counts of this clonotype. This chain joins TRBV29-1 and TRBJ2-3; D is unclear. The CDR3 consists of 14 residues. The V gene's germline CDR1 is SQVTM and CDR2 ANQGSEA. Between the trimmed V and J ends, which lost 6 bases and 3 bases, there was a span of 16 bases. CDR3 sequence: CSVGPGGETDTQYF. The CDR3 nucleotides are TGCAGCGTAGGCCCTGGCGGAGAGACAGATACGCAGTATTTT.